This T cell receptor (beta chain) emerged from a study of blood T cell repertoires in COVID-19. Study overall: Italy, Spain and the United States were the sources of the convalescent and acute COVID-19 samples.

Original methodology: Amplification with reference gene primers provided the estimates of nucleated cell counts. Some clones are missing from TCRdb's copy, which holds only in-frame ones; the method was immunoSEQ multiplex PCR. D and trimming come from the DNA, and the V and J calls and clone size come from that table. The table has some 280,000 clones, roughly 85% seen once; the top ten hold under 3.5%. The V end lost 7 bases, the J end lost 5 bases, and 13 bases lay between the germline ends. The CDR3 is 13 amino acids. Looked up from germline, CDR1 is LNHDA and CDR2 is SQIVND (reference sequence).

Sequencing was done on a sample of peripheral blood. This sequence originates from a woman younger than 45 with active or convalescent COVID-19. J is TRBJ2-3 and V is TRBV19; D uncertain. The CDR3 spells CASKKRLVDTQYF. The CDR3 coding sequence is TGTGCCAGTAAGAAACGTTTAGTAGATACGCAGTATTTT. Full variable domain (missing parts from reference TRBV19 and TRBJ2-3): DGGITQSPKYLFRKEGQNVTLSCEQNLNHDAMYWYRQDPGQGLRLIYYSQIVNDFQKGDIAEGYSVSREKKESFPLTVTSAQKNPTAFYLCASKKRLVDTQYFGPGTRLTVL.